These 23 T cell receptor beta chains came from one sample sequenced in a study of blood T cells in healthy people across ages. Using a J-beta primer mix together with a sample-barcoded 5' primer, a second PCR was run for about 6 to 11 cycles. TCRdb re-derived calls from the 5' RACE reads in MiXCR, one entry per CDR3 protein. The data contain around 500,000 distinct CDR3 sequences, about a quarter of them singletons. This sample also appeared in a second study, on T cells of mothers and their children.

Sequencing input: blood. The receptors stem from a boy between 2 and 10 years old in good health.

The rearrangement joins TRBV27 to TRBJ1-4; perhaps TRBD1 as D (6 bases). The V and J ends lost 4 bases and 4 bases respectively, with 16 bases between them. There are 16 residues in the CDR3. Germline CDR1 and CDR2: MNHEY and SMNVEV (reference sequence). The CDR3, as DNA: TGTGCCAGCAGTTCCAACACAGGGTGGGGTAATGAAAAACTGTTTTTT. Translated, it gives CASSSNTGWGNEKLFF. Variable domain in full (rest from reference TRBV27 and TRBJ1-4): EAQVTQNPRYLITVTGKKLTVTCSQNMNHEYMSWYRQDPGLGLRQIYYSMNVEVTDKGDVPEGYKVSRKEKRNFPLILESPSPNQTSLYFCASSSNTGWGNEKLFFGSGTQLSVL.

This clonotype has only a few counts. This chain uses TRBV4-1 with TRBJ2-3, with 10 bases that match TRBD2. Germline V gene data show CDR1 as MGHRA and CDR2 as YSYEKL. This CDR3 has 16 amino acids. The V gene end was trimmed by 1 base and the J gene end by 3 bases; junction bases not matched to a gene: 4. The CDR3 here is CASSQVLAGVTDTQYF. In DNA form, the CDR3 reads TGCGCCAGCAGCCAAGTTCTAGCGGGGGTGACAGATACGCAGTATTTT.

The CDR3 coding sequence is TGCAGTGCTAGAGCACAGGGAAATGAGCAGTTCTTC. This translates into CSARAQGNEQFF. J is TRBJ2-1 and V is TRBV20-1; weak D call: TRBD1 (6 bases). The germline V gene encodes CDR1 DFQATT and CDR2 SNEGSKA (reference sequence). The CDR3 consists of 12 residues. V was shortened by 1 base and J by 7 bases, with 8 bases between the two germline ends.

CDR3: CASSPRPDTGELFF. CDR3 nucleotide sequence: TGTGCCAGCAGTCCTAGACCCGACACCGGGGAGCTGTTTTTT. The chain has TRBV12-3 or TRBV12-4 and TRBJ2-2; D is uncertain. CDR3 length equals 14 residues. With 5 bases removed from V and 3 bases from J, the gap between germline ends came to 10 bases.

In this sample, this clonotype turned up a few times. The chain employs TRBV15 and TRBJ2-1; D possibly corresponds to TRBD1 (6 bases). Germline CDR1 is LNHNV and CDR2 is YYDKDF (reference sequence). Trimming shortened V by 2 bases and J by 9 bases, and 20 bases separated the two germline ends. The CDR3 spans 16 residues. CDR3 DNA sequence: TGTGCCACCAGCAGAACCGACGTCAGGGGTATGGCTGAGCAGTTCTTC. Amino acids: CATSRTDVRGMAEQFF. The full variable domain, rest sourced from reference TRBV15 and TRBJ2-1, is DAMVIQNPRYQVTQFGKPVTLSCSQTLNHNVMYWYQQKSSQAPKLLFHYYDKDFNNEADTPDNFQSRRPNTSFCFLDIRSPGLGDTAMYLCATSRTDVRGMAEQFFGPGTRLTVL.

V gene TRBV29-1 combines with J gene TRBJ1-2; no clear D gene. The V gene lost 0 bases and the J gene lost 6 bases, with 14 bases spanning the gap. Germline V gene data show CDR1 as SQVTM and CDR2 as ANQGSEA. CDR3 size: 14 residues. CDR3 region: CSVEDSREVHGYTF. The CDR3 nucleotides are TGCAGCGTTGAAGATTCGAGGGAAGTGCATGGCTACACCTTC. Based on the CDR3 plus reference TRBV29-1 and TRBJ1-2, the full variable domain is SAVISQKPSRDICQRGTSLTIQCQVDSQVTMMFWYRQQPGQSLTLIATANQGSEATYESGFVIDKFPISRPNLTFSTLTVSNMSPEDSSIYLCSVEDSREVHGYTFGSGTRLTVV.

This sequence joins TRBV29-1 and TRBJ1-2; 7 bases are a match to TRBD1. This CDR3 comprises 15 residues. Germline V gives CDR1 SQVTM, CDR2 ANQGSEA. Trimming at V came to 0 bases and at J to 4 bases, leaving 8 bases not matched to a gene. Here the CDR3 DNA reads TGCAGCGTTGAAGATTGGTTGGGACAGAGCTATGGCTACACCTTC. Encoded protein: CSVEDWLGQSYGYTF.

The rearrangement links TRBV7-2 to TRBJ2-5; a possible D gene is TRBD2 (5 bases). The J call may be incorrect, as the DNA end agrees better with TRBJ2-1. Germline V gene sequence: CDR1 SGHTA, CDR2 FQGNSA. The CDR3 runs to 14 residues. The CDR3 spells CASSLALASNEQFF. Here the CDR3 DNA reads TGTGCCAGCAGCTTAGCCCTAGCATCCAATGAGCAGTTCTTC.

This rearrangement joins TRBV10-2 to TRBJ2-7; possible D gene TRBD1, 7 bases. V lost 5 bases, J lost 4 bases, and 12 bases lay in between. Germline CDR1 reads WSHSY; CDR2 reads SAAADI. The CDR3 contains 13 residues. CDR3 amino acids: CASSRGTAYEQYF. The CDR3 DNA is TGCGCCAGCAGTCGGGGGACAGCTTACGAGCAGTACTTC.

The CDR3 protein is CASMSQSSAGNTIYF. The CDR3 coding sequence is TGTGCCAGCATGTCGCAGAGTTCGGCTGGAAACACCATATATTTT. The V call is TRBV7-9, the J call TRBJ1-3; no definite D call. The length of the CDR3 is 15 residues. Trimming removed 7 bases from V and 2 bases from J, with 15 bases in between. Germline assignment: CDR1 SEHNR and CDR2 FQNEAQ (reference sequence).

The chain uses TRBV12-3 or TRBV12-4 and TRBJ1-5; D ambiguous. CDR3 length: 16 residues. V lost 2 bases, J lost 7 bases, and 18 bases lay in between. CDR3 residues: CASSLRLLEDRQPQHF. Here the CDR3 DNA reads TGTGCCAGCAGTTTAAGGTTACTGGAGGATCGACAGCCCCAGCATTTT.

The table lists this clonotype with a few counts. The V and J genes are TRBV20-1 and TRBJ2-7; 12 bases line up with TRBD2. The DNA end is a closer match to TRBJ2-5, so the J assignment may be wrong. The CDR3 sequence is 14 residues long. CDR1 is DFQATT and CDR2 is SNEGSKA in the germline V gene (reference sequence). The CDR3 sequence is CSASLAGGGETQYF. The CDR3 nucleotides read TGCAGTGCTTCTCTAGCGGGAGGGGGAGAGACCCAGTACTTC.

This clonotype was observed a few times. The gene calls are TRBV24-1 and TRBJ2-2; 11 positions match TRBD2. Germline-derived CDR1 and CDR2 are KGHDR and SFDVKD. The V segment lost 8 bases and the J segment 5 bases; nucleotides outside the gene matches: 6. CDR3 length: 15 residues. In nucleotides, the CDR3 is TGTGCCACCACGACTAGCGGGAAACGGACCGGGGAGCTGTTTTTT. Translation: CATTTSGKRTGELFF.

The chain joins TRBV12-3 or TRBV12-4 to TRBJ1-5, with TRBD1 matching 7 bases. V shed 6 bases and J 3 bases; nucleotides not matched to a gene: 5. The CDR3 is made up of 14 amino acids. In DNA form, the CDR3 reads TGTGCCAGCAGGAAGGGACAGAACAATCAGCCCCAGCATTTT. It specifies CASRKGQNNQPQHF.

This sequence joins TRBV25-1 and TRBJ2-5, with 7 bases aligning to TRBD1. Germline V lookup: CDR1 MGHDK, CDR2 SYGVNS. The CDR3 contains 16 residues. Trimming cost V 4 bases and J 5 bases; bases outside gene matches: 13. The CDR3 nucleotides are TGTGCCAGCAGTGCACCGAGACAGGGCACTTCGGAGACCCAGTACTTC. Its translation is CASSAPRQGTSETQYF.

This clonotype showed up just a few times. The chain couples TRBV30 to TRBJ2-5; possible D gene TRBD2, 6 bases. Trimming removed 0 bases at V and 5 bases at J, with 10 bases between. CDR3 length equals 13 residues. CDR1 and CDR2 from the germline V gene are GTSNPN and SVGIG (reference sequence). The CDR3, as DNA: TGTGCCTGGAGTGTACGTCTAGCGGAGACCCAGTACTTC. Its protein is CAWSVRLAETQYF.

The CDR3 is CSATTGDQPQHF. The CDR3 nucleotides are TGCAGTGCGACTACAGGAGATCAGCCCCAGCATTTT. The rearrangement uses TRBV20-1 and TRBJ1-5; tentative D call: TRBD1 (5 bases). The CDR3 runs to 12 residues. V lost 6 bases and J 5 bases, leaving 11 bases between the germline ends. Germline values: CDR1 DFQATT, CDR2 SNEGSKA (reference sequence).

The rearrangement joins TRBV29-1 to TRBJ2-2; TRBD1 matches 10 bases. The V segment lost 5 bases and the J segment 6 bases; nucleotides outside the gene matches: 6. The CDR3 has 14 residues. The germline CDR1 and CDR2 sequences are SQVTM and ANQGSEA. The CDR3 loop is CSVPDRGKAGELFF. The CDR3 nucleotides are TGCAGCGTTCCGGACAGGGGGAAAGCCGGGGAGCTGTTTTTT.

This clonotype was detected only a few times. The CDR3 DNA is TGTGCCATCAGGGAGGGAGCGGGAGGACTGGATGAGCAGTTCTTC. Amino acid sequence: CAIREGAGGLDEQFF. The chain joins TRBV10-3 to TRBJ2-5; 9 bases fit TRBD2. The J call is in doubt because the DNA end fits TRBJ2-1 better. Germline CDR1 is ENHRY and CDR2 is SYGVKD. This CDR3 has 15 residues.

The CDR3 spells CASSRLAGTGETQYF. In DNA form, the CDR3 reads TGCGCCAGCAGCCGGTTAGCGGGAACTGGAGAGACCCAGTACTTC. V gene TRBV5-1 combines with J gene TRBJ2-5; 8 nucleotides align to TRBD2. Trimming took 4 bases from V and 4 from J; bases not matched to a gene: 9. Germline V gene lookup returns CDR1 SGHRS and CDR2 YFSETQ. This CDR3 is built from 15 residues. Complete variable domain (other parts from reference TRBV5-1 and TRBJ2-5): KAGVTQTPRYLIKTRGQQVTLSCSPISGHRSVSWYQQTPGQGLQFLFEYFSETQRNKGNFPGRFSGRQFSNSRSEMNVSTLELGDSALYLCASSRLAGTGETQYFGPGTRLLVL.

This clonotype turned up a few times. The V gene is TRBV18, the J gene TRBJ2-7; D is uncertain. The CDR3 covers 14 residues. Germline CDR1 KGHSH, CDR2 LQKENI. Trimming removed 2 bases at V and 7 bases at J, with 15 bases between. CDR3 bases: TGTGCCAGCTCACCAGGGCAAATCCTCGGGGAGCAGTACTTC. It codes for CASSPGQILGEQYF.

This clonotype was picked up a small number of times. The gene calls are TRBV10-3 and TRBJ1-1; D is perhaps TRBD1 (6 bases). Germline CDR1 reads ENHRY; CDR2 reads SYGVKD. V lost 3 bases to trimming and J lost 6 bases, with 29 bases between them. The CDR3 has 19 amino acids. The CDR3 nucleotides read TGTGCCATCAGTGAATCACCGCGACGTACAGGGAAATGGCGCGCTGAAGCTTTCTTT. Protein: CAISESPRRTGKWRAEAFF.

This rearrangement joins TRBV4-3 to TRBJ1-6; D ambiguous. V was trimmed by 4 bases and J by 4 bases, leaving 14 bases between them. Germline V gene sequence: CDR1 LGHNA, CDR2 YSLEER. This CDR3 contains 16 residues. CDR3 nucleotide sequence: TGCGCCAGCAGCCTGGATTGGACGGCGTATAATTCACCCCTCCACTTT. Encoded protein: CASSLDWTAYNSPLHF.